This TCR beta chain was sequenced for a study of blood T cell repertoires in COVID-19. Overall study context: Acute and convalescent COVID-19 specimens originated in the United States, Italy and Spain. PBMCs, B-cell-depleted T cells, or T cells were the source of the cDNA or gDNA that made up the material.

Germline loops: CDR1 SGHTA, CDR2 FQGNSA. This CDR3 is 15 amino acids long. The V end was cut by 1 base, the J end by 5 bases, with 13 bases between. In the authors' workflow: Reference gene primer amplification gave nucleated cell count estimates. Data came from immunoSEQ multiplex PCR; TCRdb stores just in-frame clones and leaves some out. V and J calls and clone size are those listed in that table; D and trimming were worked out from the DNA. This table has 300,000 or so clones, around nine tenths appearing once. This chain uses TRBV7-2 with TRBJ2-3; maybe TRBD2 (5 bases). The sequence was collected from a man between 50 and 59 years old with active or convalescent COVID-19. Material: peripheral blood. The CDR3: CASSLERGARDTQYF. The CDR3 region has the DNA TGTGCCAGCAGCTTAGAACGGGGAGCGAGAGATACGCAGTATTTT.